A selection of T cell receptor beta chains follows, all from one sample in a study of blood T cell repertoires in COVID-19. The method was immunoSEQ multiplex PCR; TCRdb's version includes in-frame clones alone and lacks a portion of them. Altogether approximately 450,000 clones are present, roughly 90% being singletons, with the ten largest covering 4.3%. The specimen was peripheral blood. These receptors originate from a woman aged 25 to 39 with acute or convalescent COVID-19. CDR3s include the opening cysteine and the closing phenylalanine or tryptophan. D genes are given only for firm matches. Only part of the rows carry a size: once, few, many, or a class if the clone is expanded.

d_call: -; j_call: TRBJ2-3; v_call: TRBV2; clone_size: once; cdr3_nt: TGTGCCAGCAGTCCCTCAGACTACACAGATACGCAGTATTTT; cdr3_aa: CASSPSDYTDTQYF
d_call: TRBD1; j_call: TRBJ2-1; v_call: TRBV7-3; clone_size: -; cdr3_nt: TGTGCCAGCAGCTTTTCCGGGACAGGGGCCAATGAGCAGTTCTTC; cdr3_aa: CASSFSGTGANEQFF
d_call: TRBD2; j_call: TRBJ2-7; v_call: TRBV5-4; clone_size: -; cdr3_nt: TGTGCCAGCAGCTTGGAAGGATCGGGGGGGGGCTCCTACGAGCAGTACTTC; cdr3_aa: CASSLEGSGGGSYEQYF
d_call: -; j_call: TRBJ1-4; v_call: TRBV11-2; clone_size: -; cdr3_nt: TGTGCCAGCAGCTTGGAAGGGGATGTTGGGGAAAAACTGTTTTTT; cdr3_aa: CASSLEGDVGEKLFF
d_call: TRBD1; j_call: TRBJ2-1; v_call: TRBV7-3; clone_size: -; cdr3_nt: TGTGCCAGCAGCTTAGGGACAGGGTCCTACAATGAGCAGTTCTTC; cdr3_aa: CASSLGTGSYNEQFF
d_call: -; j_call: TRBJ1-1; v_call: TRBV10-3; clone_size: once; cdr3_nt: TGTGCCATCAGTGAGTCCGAGACAGACACTGAAGCTTTCTTT; cdr3_aa: CAISESETDTEAFF
d_call: -; j_call: TRBJ2-7; v_call: TRBV6-5; clone_size: -; cdr3_nt: TGTGCCAGCAGTTACGGCGGGGCTAACGAGCAGTACTTC; cdr3_aa: CASSYGGANEQYF
d_call: -; j_call: TRBJ2-5; v_call: TRBV25-1; clone_size: -; cdr3_nt: TGTGCCAGCAGTGAATGGTGGGGAGAACAAGAGACCCAGTACTTC; cdr3_aa: CASSEWWGEQETQYF
d_call: -; j_call: TRBJ2-7; v_call: TRBV2; clone_size: -; cdr3_nt: TGTGCCAGTAGTCAAGGGCCCTACGAGCAGTACTTC; cdr3_aa: CASSQGPYEQYF
d_call: -; j_call: TRBJ1-3; v_call: TRBV9; clone_size: -; cdr3_nt: TGTGCCAGCGGAGTGGGAAACACCATATATTTT; cdr3_aa: CASGVGNTIYF
d_call: -; j_call: TRBJ1-1; v_call: TRBV10-2; clone_size: once; cdr3_nt: TGCGCCAGCAGTGAGTCGAGGGCCCTCGGGGGCACTGAAGCTTTCTTT; cdr3_aa: CASSESRALGGTEAFF
d_call: TRBD2; j_call: TRBJ2-7; v_call: TRBV14; clone_size: -; cdr3_nt: TGTGCCAGCAGCCATGTATCGCGGGGGGCCTACGAGCAGTACTTC; cdr3_aa: CASSHVSRGAYEQYF
d_call: -; j_call: TRBJ2-5; v_call: TRBV12-3/TRBV12-4; clone_size: -; cdr3_nt: TGTGCCAGCAAGAACAGGAGATCCGAGACCCAGTACTTC; cdr3_aa: CASKNRRSETQYF
d_call: TRBD2; j_call: TRBJ2-2; v_call: TRBV2; clone_size: -; cdr3_nt: TGTGCCAGCAAGACCCCGGGACTAGCAAACACCGGGGAGCTGTTTTTT; cdr3_aa: CASKTPGLANTGELFF
d_call: -; j_call: TRBJ1-1; v_call: TRBV7-8; clone_size: -; cdr3_nt: TGTGCCAGCAGCAGCGGACGGCCGAACACTGAAGCTTTCTTT; cdr3_aa: CASSSGRPNTEAFF
d_call: TRBD2; j_call: TRBJ2-2; v_call: TRBV6-6; clone_size: once; cdr3_nt: TGTGCCAGCAGCTCCGGCCGGGGGGGGCGGGGGGCCCAGCGGCCGAACACCGGGGAGCTGTTTTTT; cdr3_aa: CASSSGRGGRGAQRPNTGELFF
d_call: TRBD2; j_call: TRBJ2-3; v_call: TRBV5-6; clone_size: -; cdr3_nt: TGTGCCAGCAGCTTGGTCGATACTAGCGGAACAGATACGCAGTATTTT; cdr3_aa: CASSLVDTSGTDTQYF
d_call: TRBD1; j_call: TRBJ1-5; v_call: TRBV4-1; clone_size: -; cdr3_nt: TGCGCCAGCAGCCTATCGCGGGACAGGCGCAATCAGCCCCAGCATTTT; cdr3_aa: CASSLSRDRRNQPQHF
d_call: TRBD2; j_call: TRBJ2-3; v_call: TRBV9; clone_size: -; cdr3_nt: TGTGCCAGCAGCGTTTTAGCGGGGTACACAGATACGCAGTATTTT; cdr3_aa: CASSVLAGYTDTQYF
d_call: -; j_call: TRBJ2-2; v_call: TRBV28; clone_size: -; cdr3_nt: TGTGCCAGCCTCCCACGAGAGGGATGGGGTTCCGGGGAGCTGTTTTTT; cdr3_aa: CASLPREGWGSGELFF
d_call: TRBD2; j_call: TRBJ2-1; v_call: TRBV13; clone_size: -; cdr3_nt: TGTGCCAGCATCCGGGGGGGCGATAATGAGCAGTTCTTC; cdr3_aa: CASIRGGDNEQFF
d_call: -; j_call: TRBJ1-4; v_call: TRBV6-5; clone_size: -; cdr3_nt: TGTGCCAGCAGATGGCAGATGGATGAAAAACTGTTTTTT; cdr3_aa: CASRWQMDEKLFF
d_call: TRBD1; j_call: TRBJ1-1; v_call: TRBV7-9; clone_size: -; cdr3_nt: TGTGCCAGCAGCTTAGTCGGGGCAGGGGGCACTGAAGCTTTCTTT; cdr3_aa: CASSLVGAGGTEAFF
d_call: TRBD1; j_call: TRBJ1-1; v_call: TRBV6-5; clone_size: -; cdr3_nt: TGTGCCAGCAGTCGGACAGGGGGCTACACTGAAGCTTTCTTT; cdr3_aa: CASSRTGGYTEAFF
d_call: -; j_call: TRBJ1-1; v_call: TRBV28; clone_size: -; cdr3_nt: TGTGCCAGCGGCGTTGGGCGGGGGAGTGATGAAGCTTTCTTT; cdr3_aa: CASGVGRGSDEAFF
d_call: TRBD1; j_call: TRBJ1-1; v_call: TRBV27; clone_size: -; cdr3_nt: TGTGCCAGCAGCTACTTAACAGGGGGCAAAGGAGACACTGAAGCTTTCTTT; cdr3_aa: CASSYLTGGKGDTEAFF
d_call: -; j_call: TRBJ2-3; v_call: TRBV18; clone_size: -; cdr3_nt: TGTGCCAGCTCACCGGCGGGGGCCACAGATACGCAGTATTTT; cdr3_aa: CASSPAGATDTQYF
d_call: TRBD1; j_call: TRBJ2-1; v_call: TRBV30; clone_size: -; cdr3_nt: TGTGCCTGGCACGCCGGGACAGCATACAATGAGCAGTTCTTC; cdr3_aa: CAWHAGTAYNEQFF
d_call: -; j_call: TRBJ1-1; v_call: TRBV2; clone_size: -; cdr3_nt: TGTGCCAGCAGTGAATCCCGGGTTCGTGCCACTGAAGCTTTCTTT; cdr3_aa: CASSESRVRATEAFF
d_call: -; j_call: TRBJ1-6; v_call: TRBV27; clone_size: -; cdr3_nt: TGTGCCAGCAGTTTAGGTTCGGGGAATTCACCCCTCCACTTT; cdr3_aa: CASSLGSGNSPLHF
d_call: TRBD1; j_call: TRBJ1-1; v_call: TRBV5-1; clone_size: -; cdr3_nt: TGCGCCAGCAGCGACGGACAGGGATCCACTGAAGCTTTCTTT; cdr3_aa: CASSDGQGSTEAFF
d_call: TRBD1; j_call: TRBJ1-2; v_call: TRBV2; clone_size: -; cdr3_nt: TGTGCCAGCAGAACAGGGGGCTGGGATGGCTACACCTTC; cdr3_aa: CASRTGGWDGYTF
d_call: -; j_call: TRBJ2-7; v_call: TRBV5-1; clone_size: -; cdr3_nt: TGCGCCAGCAGCTTACCAGATAACTACGAGCAGTACTTC; cdr3_aa: CASSLPDNYEQYF
d_call: -; j_call: TRBJ1-5; v_call: TRBV6-5; clone_size: -; cdr3_nt: TGTGCCAGCAGTTCTGGTTATGGGGCAGGCAATCAGCCCCAGCATTTT; cdr3_aa: CASSSGYGAGNQPQHF
d_call: -; j_call: TRBJ1-4; v_call: TRBV28; clone_size: -; cdr3_nt: TGTGCCAGCAGAGAGGTGGGGCAGGGACTGTTTTTT; cdr3_aa: CASREVGQGLFF
d_call: TRBD2; j_call: TRBJ2-1; v_call: TRBV4-1; clone_size: -; cdr3_nt: TGCGCCAGCAGCCCCGGACTAGCGGGGGGGAATGAGCAGTTCTTC; cdr3_aa: CASSPGLAGGNEQFF
d_call: -; j_call: TRBJ1-1; v_call: TRBV21-1; clone_size: -; cdr3_nt: TGTGCCAGCAGCAAATCGACAGGGTCTACACTAACCCAGAACACTGAAGCTTTCTTT; cdr3_aa: CASSKSTGSTLTQNTEAFF
d_call: TRBD2; j_call: TRBJ2-5; v_call: TRBV27; clone_size: -; cdr3_nt: TGTGCCAGCAGCGATTCCGGACTAGCGGGGACCCAGTACTTC; cdr3_aa: CASSDSGLAGTQYF
d_call: -; j_call: TRBJ2-1; v_call: TRBV2; clone_size: -; cdr3_nt: TGTGCCAGCAGGCAGGACTCCCCGGGTAATGAGCAGTTCTTC; cdr3_aa: CASRQDSPGNEQFF
d_call: -; j_call: TRBJ2-2; v_call: TRBV5-1; clone_size: -; cdr3_nt: TGCGCCAGCACGAGGGGGGGCACCGGGGAGCTGTTTTTT; cdr3_aa: CASTRGGTGELFF
d_call: -; j_call: TRBJ1-6; v_call: TRBV9; clone_size: -; cdr3_nt: TGTGCCAGCGGCACGGGGATCTCCTATAATTCACCCCTCCACTTT; cdr3_aa: CASGTGISYNSPLHF
d_call: -; j_call: TRBJ2-3; v_call: TRBV6-1; clone_size: -; cdr3_nt: TGTGCCAGCAGTCCACAGGCGGTGGGAGATACGCAGTATTTT; cdr3_aa: CASSPQAVGDTQYF
d_call: -; j_call: TRBJ2-1; v_call: TRBV5-1; clone_size: -; cdr3_nt: TGCGCCAGCAGCTTGGGGGGCAGAAGCACCTACAATGAGCAGTTCTTC; cdr3_aa: CASSLGGRSTYNEQFF
d_call: -; j_call: TRBJ1-6; v_call: TRBV11-3; clone_size: -; cdr3_nt: TGTGCCAGCAGCTCGACAGCAAATTCACCCCTCCACTTT; cdr3_aa: CASSSTANSPLHF
d_call: -; j_call: TRBJ2-3; v_call: TRBV18; clone_size: -; cdr3_nt: TGTGCCAGCTCACCACAGTCAGGGTTGACGAATACGCAGTATTTT; cdr3_aa: CASSPQSGLTNTQYF
d_call: TRBD2; j_call: TRBJ2-1; v_call: TRBV9; clone_size: few; cdr3_nt: TGTGCCAGCAGCGCCACTCTAGCGGCCCCTAAGAATGAGCAGTTCTTC; cdr3_aa: CASSATLAAPKNEQFF
d_call: TRBD2; j_call: TRBJ2-4; v_call: TRBV11-2; clone_size: -; cdr3_nt: TGTGCCAGCAGCTTCGCCGGGACTGGCGGGAGAATCGGTCGGCACATTCAGTACTTC; cdr3_aa: CASSFAGTGGRIGRHIQYF
d_call: TRBD2; j_call: TRBJ2-3; v_call: TRBV11-3; clone_size: -; cdr3_nt: TGTGCCAGCAGCCATAGCGGGGCTTTCACAGATACGCAGTATTTT; cdr3_aa: CASSHSGAFTDTQYF
d_call: -; j_call: TRBJ2-1; v_call: TRBV18; clone_size: few; cdr3_nt: TGTGCCAGCTCATGGGGGCAGTACAATGAGCAGTTCTTC; cdr3_aa: CASSWGQYNEQFF
d_call: -; j_call: TRBJ1-2; v_call: TRBV29-1; clone_size: -; cdr3_nt: TGCAGCTCAGGGTTGCCGGAGAATGGCTACACCTTC; cdr3_aa: CSSGLPENGYTF
d_call: -; j_call: TRBJ1-2; v_call: TRBV19; clone_size: -; cdr3_nt: TGTGCCAGTAGTATAGATACGGCGGGGCAGGGATATGGCTACACCTTC; cdr3_aa: CASSIDTAGQGYGYTF
d_call: -; j_call: TRBJ2-3; v_call: TRBV12-3/TRBV12-4; clone_size: -; cdr3_nt: TGTGCCAGCAGAGAAAAGTCGGTCGATACGCAGTATTTT; cdr3_aa: CASREKSVDTQYF
d_call: -; j_call: TRBJ1-1; v_call: TRBV19; clone_size: -; cdr3_nt: TGTGCCAGTAGTATAAACCGGGTAGGAAACACTGAAGCTTTCTTT; cdr3_aa: CASSINRVGNTEAFF
d_call: -; j_call: TRBJ2-3; v_call: TRBV7-6; clone_size: -; cdr3_nt: TGTGCCAGCAGCTTAGGAGGGGGGGACTCCGATACGCAGTATTTT; cdr3_aa: CASSLGGGDSDTQYF